This entry lists 23 T cell receptor beta chains sequenced from one sample in a study of T-cell reconstitution after alpha-beta-depleted transplantation in children. As it was prepared, the TCRbeta library received unique molecular identifiers. One entry per CDR3 protein, called by TCRdb with MiXCR from the PCR reads. Here the sample spans 530,000 or so distinct CDR3 sequences, roughly 30% being singletons. The sequenced sample was PBMCs, obtained before TCRalphabeta/CD19-depleted stem cell transplant. The source is a boy under two years old with Wiskott-Aldrich syndrome, due to receive a stem cell transplant.

The genes are TRBV20-1 and TRBJ2-1; D unclear. Per the germline V gene, CDR1 is DFQATT and CDR2 is SNEGSKA (reference sequence). V dropped 4 bases and J dropped 4 bases, with 11 bases sitting between them. The CDR3 is 13 amino acids. CDR3 sequence: CSAKWFDYNEQFF. The CDR3 coding sequence is TGCAGTGCTAAATGGTTTGATTACAATGAGCAGTTCTTC.

The chain employs TRBV3-1 and TRBJ2-5, with TRBD1 identical over 7 bases. This CDR3 spans 15 amino acids. V gave up 6 bases and J gave up 2 bases; unmatched junction bases: 9. Germline V gene sequence: CDR1 LGHDT, CDR2 YNNKEL (reference sequence). The CDR3: CASRYGQALQETQYF. The CDR3 nucleotides are TGTGCCAGCAGATACGGACAGGCGCTACAAGAGACCCAGTACTTC.

This clonotype has just a few counts. The chain carries TRBV3-1 and TRBJ2-2, with a tentative D call TRBD1 (6 bases). V lost 6 bases to trimming and J lost 4 bases, with 24 bases between them. The CDR3 runs to 18 residues. Germline V lookup: CDR1 LGHDT, CDR2 YNNKEL (reference sequence). The CDR3 is CASRPRTASELGTGELFF. In DNA form, the CDR3 reads TGTGCCAGCAGGCCCCGGACAGCCTCTGAACTGGGCACCGGGGAGCTGTTTTTT.

The DNA for the CDR3 is TGCAGCGTTGATCAAGTGTCTGGCTACACCTTC. Residues: CSVDQVSGYTF. The chain is built from TRBV29-1 and TRBJ1-2, with unresolved D. V was shortened by 3 bases and J by 7 bases, with 9 bases between the two germline ends. The V gene's germline CDR1 is SQVTM and CDR2 ANQGSEA. The CDR3 is 11 residues long.

This clonotype was counted between two and nine times. The V and J genes are TRBV12-3 or TRBV12-4 and TRBJ2-7, with 7 bases matching TRBD2. CDR3 length: 13 residues. V trimming: 5 bases; J trimming: 7 bases; junction bases outside the gene matches: 8. The CDR3 sequence: CASSPWEGPEQYF. The CDR3 DNA sequence: TGTGCCAGCAGTCCTTGGGAGGGCCCGGAGCAGTACTTC.

The chain joins TRBV21-1 to TRBJ2-7; the table's D call of TRBD2 was not tested on the DNA. TRBV21-1 is termed a pseudogene. CDR3 length: 17 residues. The CDR3 nucleotides read TGTGCCAGCAGCGTAAACAGTAAGCGGGAGTGGCTCGACGAGCAGTACTTC. Translation gives CASSVNSKREWLDEQYF.

This clonotype was counted between two and nine times. The chain has TRBV12-3 or TRBV12-4 and TRBJ1-1, with D possibly being TRBD1 (5 bases). Trimming took off 3 bases at V and 2 bases at J, with 10 bases between the two ends. This CDR3 has 14 residues. The CDR3: CASSLNRFNTEAFF. In DNA, the CDR3 is TGTGCCAGCAGTTTGAACAGGTTTAACACTGAAGCTTTCTTT.

This clonotype turned up a few times. This chain joins TRBV24-1 and TRBJ1-2; TRBD1 aligns across 7 bases. The germline V gene encodes CDR1 KGHDR and CDR2 SFDVKD. The trim removed 4 bases at V and 5 bases at J, leaving 6 bases unmatched. The CDR3 extends over 14 amino acids. The CDR3 nucleotides read TGTGCCACCAGTGACCCGACAGGGCCATATGGCTACACCTTC. It yields the protein CATSDPTGPYGYTF.

The rearrangement uses TRBV9 and TRBJ2-6, with D unresolved. The CDR3 is 16 amino acids. The germline V gene has CDR1 SGDLS and CDR2 YYNGEE. Trimming stripped 3 bases from V and 1 base from J, with 11 bases between. Written as DNA, the CDR3 is TGTGCCAGCAGCGCGACACGCCAATCTGGGGCCAACGTCCTGACTTTC. Translating gives CASSATRQSGANVLTF.

This clonotype has a handful of counts. The V call is TRBV29-1, the J call TRBJ2-1; 10 positions match TRBD2. In germline, CDR1 is SQVTM, CDR2 ANQGSEA. The CDR3 consists of 13 residues. With 4 bases clipped from V and 9 bases from J, the junction kept 6 bases outside the gene matches. The CDR3 sequence is CSVGLAGVGEQFF. The CDR3 DNA reads TGCAGCGTTGGGCTAGCGGGAGTGGGTGAGCAGTTCTTC.

The sample holds a few counts of this clonotype. This rearrangement joins TRBV28 to TRBJ2-2; no clear D gene. Trimming pared 6 bases from V and 5 bases from J, leaving 16 bases between. CDR1 and CDR2 from the germline V gene are MDHEN and SYDVKM. This CDR3 spans 15 amino acids. The DNA for the CDR3 is TGTGCCAGCAGCATAACCCTTGTTGGGACCGGGGAGCTGTTTTTT. Translation gives CASSITLVGTGELFF. Complete variable domain (other parts from reference TRBV28 and TRBJ2-2): DVKVTQSSRYLVKRTGEKVFLECVQDMDHENMFWYRQDPGLGLRLIYFSYDVKMKEKGDIPEGYSVSREKKERFSLILESASTNQTSMYLCASSITLVGTGELFFGEGSRLTVL.

This chain uses TRBV3-1 with TRBJ2-1; 7 bases are a match to TRBD2. CDR1 and CDR2 (germline): LGHDT, YNNKEL (reference sequence). The CDR3 runs to 14 residues. V lost 4 bases to trimming and J lost 6 bases; unmatched junction nucleotides: 6. The DNA for the CDR3 is TGTGCCAGCAGCCGGGGGGGAGCGGGCAATGAGCAGTTCTTC. It specifies CASSRGGAGNEQFF.

The chain employs TRBV5-1 and TRBJ2-5, with D hard to call. The CDR3 totals 11 residues. The ends were cut back, 6 bases at V and 5 bases at J, with 8 bases in the middle. The V gene's germline CDR1 is SGHRS and CDR2 YFSETQ. CDR3 residues: CASNKGETQYF. The DNA for the CDR3 is TGCGCCAGCAATAAGGGTGAGACCCAGTACTTC.

This clonotype was recorded many times. The chain has TRBV7-6 and TRBJ2-2; TRBD1 aligns across 8 bases. The CDR3 is 15 residues long. Losses at the gene ends were 5 bases for V and 1 base for J; bases not matched to a gene: 3. Germline V gene data show CDR1 as SGHVS and CDR2 as FNYEAQ. The CDR3 region has the DNA TGTGCCAGCAGCCTTGGGACAGGGAACACCGGGGAGCTGTTTTTT. This gives the protein CASSLGTGNTGELFF.

This rearrangement joins TRBV4-2 to TRBJ2-3; 10 positions match TRBD2. Unmatched junction bases numbered 17, after V lost 5 bases and J lost 0 bases. CDR3 length equals 20 residues. Germline-derived CDR1 and CDR2 are LGHNA and YNFKEQ. The chain's CDR3 is CASSSSPRVTSGVSTDTQYF. For the CDR3, the DNA is TGTGCCAGCAGCTCAAGCCCAAGAGTTACTAGCGGGGTTAGCACAGATACGCAGTATTTT.

The chain has TRBV30 and TRBJ2-2; D is possibly TRBD1 (6 bases). V was trimmed by 4 bases and J by 1 base, leaving 16 bases between them. The germline V gene encodes CDR1 GTSNPN and CDR2 SVGIG (reference sequence). The length of the CDR3 is 16 residues. The CDR3 loop reads CAWKRTGMRNTGELFF. CDR3 nucleotide sequence: TGTGCCTGGAAGAGAACAGGGATGAGGAACACCGGGGAGCTGTTTTTT.

CDR3 sequence: CASSLVRDRGQFF. DNA of the CDR3: TGTGCCAGCAGCTTAGTGCGAGACAGGGGGCAGTTCTTC. The J gene is TRBJ2-1, the V gene TRBV11-2; TRBD1 matches 8 bases. With V trimmed by 1 base and J by 12 bases, 5 bases remained unmatched. CDR3 length: 13 residues. CDR1 is SGHAT, CDR2 FQNNGV, per germline.

This clonotype was seen a handful of times. The rearrangement uses TRBV5-1 and TRBJ2-7, with a tentative D call TRBD2 (6 bases). Trimming cost V 0 bases and J 2 bases, with 12 bases left between them. CDR1 and CDR2 (germline): SGHRS, YFSETQ. This CDR3 comprises 15 residues. The CDR3 nucleotides read TGCGCCAGCAGCTTGGCTGGACTACCTACCTACGAGCAGTACTTC. Translation gives CASSLAGLPTYEQYF.

This clonotype was counted between two and nine times. The chain links TRBV10-3 to TRBJ2-2; D perhaps matches TRBD1 (5 bases). The ends were cut back, 6 bases at V and 5 bases at J, with 13 bases in the middle. The CDR3 spans 14 residues. The germline CDR1 and CDR2 sequences are ENHRY and SYGVKD. The CDR3 is CAIRQGWETGELFF. CDR3 nucleotide sequence: TGTGCCATCAGGCAGGGATGGGAAACCGGGGAGCTGTTTTTT.

Many counts were recorded for this clonotype. The germline gene is not matched at one end of the junction; a read error may be the cause. The V gene is TRBV5-1, the J gene TRBJ2-2; unclear D gene. CDR3 length: 13 residues. Per the germline V gene, CDR1 is SGHRS and CDR2 is YFSETQ. The CDR3 coding sequence is TGTGCCAGCAGCTTAGGACACACCGGGGAGCTGTTTTTT. Amino acid sequence: CASSLGHTGELFF. Drawing the rest from reference TRBV5-1 and TRBJ2-2, the complete variable domain is KAGVTQTPRYLIKTRGQQVTLSCSPISGHRSVSWYQQTPGQGLQFLFEYFSETQRNKGNFPGRFSGRQFSNSRSEMNVSTLELGDSALYLCASSLGHTGELFFGEGSRLTVL.

The V call is TRBV10-3, the J call TRBJ2-5, with TRBD2 matching 10 bases. Per the germline V gene, CDR1 is ENHRY and CDR2 is SYGVKD. This CDR3 is built from 15 residues. Losses at the gene ends were 4 bases for V and 3 bases for J; bases not matched to a gene: 5. The CDR3 reads CAISGRLAGEETQYF. The CDR3 region has the DNA TGTGCCATCAGTGGTCGGCTAGCGGGAGAAGAGACCCAGTACTTC.

V gene TRBV20-1 combines with J gene TRBJ2-1; D remains ambiguous. The CDR3 runs to 10 residues. Germline CDR1 is DFQATT and CDR2 is SNEGSKA (reference sequence). V was shortened by 4 bases and J by 9 bases, with 7 bases between the two germline ends. CDR3: CSAKDVEQFF. The CDR3 region has the DNA TGCAGTGCTAAAGATGTTGAGCAGTTCTTC.

This clonotype has a handful of counts. The chain is built from TRBV3-1 and TRBJ2-1; D is ambiguous. The CDR3 has 17 residues. Trimming removed 0 bases at V and 2 bases at J, with 14 bases between. Germline V gene sequence: CDR1 LGHDT, CDR2 YNNKEL (reference sequence). CDR3 loop: CASSQDSNSLAYNEQFF. The CDR3 bases are TGTGCCAGCAGCCAAGATAGTAATAGCTTAGCCTACAATGAGCAGTTCTTC.